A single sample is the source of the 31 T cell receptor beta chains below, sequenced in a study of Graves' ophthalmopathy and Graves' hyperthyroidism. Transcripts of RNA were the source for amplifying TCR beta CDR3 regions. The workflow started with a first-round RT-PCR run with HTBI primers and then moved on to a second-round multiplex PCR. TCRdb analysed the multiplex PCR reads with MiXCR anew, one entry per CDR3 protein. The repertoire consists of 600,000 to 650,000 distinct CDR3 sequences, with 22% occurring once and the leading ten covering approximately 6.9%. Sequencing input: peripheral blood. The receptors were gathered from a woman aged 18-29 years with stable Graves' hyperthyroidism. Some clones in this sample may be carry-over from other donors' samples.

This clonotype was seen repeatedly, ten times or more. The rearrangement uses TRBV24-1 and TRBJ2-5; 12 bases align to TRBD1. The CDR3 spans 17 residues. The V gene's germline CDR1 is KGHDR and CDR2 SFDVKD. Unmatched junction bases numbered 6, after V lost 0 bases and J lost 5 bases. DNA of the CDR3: TGTGCCACCAGTGATTTGCGGGACAGGGGGCCGGGCGAGACCCAGTACTTC. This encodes CATSDLRDRGPGETQYF.

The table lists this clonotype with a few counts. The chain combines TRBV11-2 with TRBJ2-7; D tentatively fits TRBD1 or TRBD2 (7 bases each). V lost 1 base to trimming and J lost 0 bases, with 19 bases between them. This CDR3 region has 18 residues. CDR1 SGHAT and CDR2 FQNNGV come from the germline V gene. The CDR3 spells CASSLGRNAGGDSYEQYF. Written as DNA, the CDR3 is TGTGCCAGCAGCTTAGGCAGGAATGCAGGGGGGGACTCCTACGAGCAGTACTTC.

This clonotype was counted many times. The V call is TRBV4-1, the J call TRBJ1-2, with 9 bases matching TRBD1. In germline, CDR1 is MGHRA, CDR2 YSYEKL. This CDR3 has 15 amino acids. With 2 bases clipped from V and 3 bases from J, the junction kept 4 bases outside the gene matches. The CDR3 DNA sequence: TGCGCCAGCAGCCAATACGACAGGGGGGACTATGGCTACACCTTC. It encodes CASSQYDRGDYGYTF.

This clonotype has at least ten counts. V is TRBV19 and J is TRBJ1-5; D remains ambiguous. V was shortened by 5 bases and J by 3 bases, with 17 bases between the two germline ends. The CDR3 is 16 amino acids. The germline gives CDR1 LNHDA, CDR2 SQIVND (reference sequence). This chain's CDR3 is CASSFYGRVNNQPQHF. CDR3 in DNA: TGTGCCAGTAGTTTCTACGGGAGGGTGAACAATCAGCCCCAGCATTTT.

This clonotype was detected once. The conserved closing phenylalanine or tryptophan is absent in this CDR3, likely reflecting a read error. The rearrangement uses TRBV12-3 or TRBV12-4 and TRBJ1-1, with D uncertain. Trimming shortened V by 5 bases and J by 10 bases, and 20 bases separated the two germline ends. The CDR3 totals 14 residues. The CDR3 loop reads CASSPTHVRTTAFY. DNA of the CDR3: TGTGCCAGCAGTCCCACGCATGTTCGAACTACAGCTTTCTAT.

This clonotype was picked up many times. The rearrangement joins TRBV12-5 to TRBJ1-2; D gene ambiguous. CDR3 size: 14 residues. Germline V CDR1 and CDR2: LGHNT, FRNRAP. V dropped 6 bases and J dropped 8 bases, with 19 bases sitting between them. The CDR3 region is CASGYRTGVGGYTF. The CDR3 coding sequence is TGTGCTAGTGGATATCGTACTGGGGTAGGAGGCTACACCTTC.

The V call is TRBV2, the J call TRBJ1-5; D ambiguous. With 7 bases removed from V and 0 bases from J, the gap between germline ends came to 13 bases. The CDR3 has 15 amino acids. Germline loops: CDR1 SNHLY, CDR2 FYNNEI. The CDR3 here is CASTRRVGSNQPQHF. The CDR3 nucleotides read TGTGCCAGCACCCGAAGGGTTGGTAGCAATCAGCCCCAGCATTTT. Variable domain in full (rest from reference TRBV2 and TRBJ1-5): EPEVTQTPSHQVTQMGQEVILRCVPISNHLYFYWYRQILGQKVEFLVSFYNNEISEKSEIFDDQFSVERPDGSNFTLKIRSTKLEDSAMYFCASTRRVGSNQPQHFGDGTRLSIL.

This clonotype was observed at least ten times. The CDR3 reads CASDRGGPEAFF. The DNA for the CDR3 is TGTGCCTCAGACAGGGGAGGACCTGAAGCTTTCTTT. The chain has TRBV30 and TRBJ1-1; TRBD1 matches at 8 bases. Unmatched junction bases numbered 7, after V lost 7 bases and J lost 6 bases. The CDR3 is 12 amino acids. CDR1 is GTSNPN, CDR2 SVGIG, per germline (reference sequence). The full variable domain, in which reference TRBV30 and TRBJ1-1 provide the parts outside the CDR3, is SQTIHQWPATLVQPVGSPLSLECTVEGTSNPNLYWYRQAAGRGLQLLFYSVGIGQISSEVPQNLSASRPQDRQFILSSKKLLLSDSGFYLCASDRGGPEAFFGQGTRLTVV.

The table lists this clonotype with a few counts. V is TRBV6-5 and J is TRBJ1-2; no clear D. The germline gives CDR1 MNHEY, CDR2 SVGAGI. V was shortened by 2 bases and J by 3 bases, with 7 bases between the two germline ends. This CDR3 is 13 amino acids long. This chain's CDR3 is CASSYMHYYGYTF. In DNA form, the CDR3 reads TGTGCCAGCAGTTACATGCATTACTATGGCTACACCTTC.

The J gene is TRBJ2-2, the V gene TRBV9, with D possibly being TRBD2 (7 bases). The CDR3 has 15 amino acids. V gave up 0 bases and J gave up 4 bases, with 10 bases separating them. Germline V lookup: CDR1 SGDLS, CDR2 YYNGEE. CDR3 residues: CASSVGGGPTGELFF. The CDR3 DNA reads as TGTGCCAGCAGCGTAGGCGGGGGCCCCACCGGGGAGCTGTTTTTT.

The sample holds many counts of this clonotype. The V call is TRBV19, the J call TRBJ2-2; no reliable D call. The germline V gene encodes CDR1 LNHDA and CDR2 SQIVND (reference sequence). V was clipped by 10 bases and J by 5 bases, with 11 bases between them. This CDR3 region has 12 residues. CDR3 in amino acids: CATQLGTGELFF. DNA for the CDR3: TGTGCCACCCAATTGGGTACCGGGGAGCTGTTTTTT. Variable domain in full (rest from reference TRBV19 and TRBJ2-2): DGGITQSPKYLFRKEGQNVTLSCEQNLNHDAMYWYRQDPGQGLRLIYYSQIVNDFQKGDIAEGYSVSREKKESFPLTVTSAQKNPTAFYLCATQLGTGELFFGEGSRLTVL.

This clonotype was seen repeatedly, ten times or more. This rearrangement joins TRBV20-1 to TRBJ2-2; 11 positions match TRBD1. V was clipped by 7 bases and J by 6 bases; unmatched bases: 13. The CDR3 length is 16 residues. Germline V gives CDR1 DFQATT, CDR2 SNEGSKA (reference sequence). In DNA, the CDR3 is TGCAGTGTTGTCTTTTTCGGGACAGGGGGACCCGGGGAGCTGTTTTTT. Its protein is CSVVFFGTGGPGELFF.

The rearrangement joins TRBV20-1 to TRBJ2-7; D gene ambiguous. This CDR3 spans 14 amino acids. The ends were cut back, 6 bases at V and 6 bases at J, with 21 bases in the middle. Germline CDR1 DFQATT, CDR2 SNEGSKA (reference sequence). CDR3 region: CSAQTPGQAGEQYF. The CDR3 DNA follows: TGCAGTGCCCAAACCCCAGGCCAGGCTGGCGAGCAGTACTTC.

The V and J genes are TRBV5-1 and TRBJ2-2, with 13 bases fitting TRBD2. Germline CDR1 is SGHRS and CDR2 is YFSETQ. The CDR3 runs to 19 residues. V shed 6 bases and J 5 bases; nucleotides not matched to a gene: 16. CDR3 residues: CASTLGLAGAARGTGELFF. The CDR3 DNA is TGCGCCAGCACCCTTGGACTAGCGGGAGCCGCGAGGGGGACCGGGGAGCTGTTTTTT.

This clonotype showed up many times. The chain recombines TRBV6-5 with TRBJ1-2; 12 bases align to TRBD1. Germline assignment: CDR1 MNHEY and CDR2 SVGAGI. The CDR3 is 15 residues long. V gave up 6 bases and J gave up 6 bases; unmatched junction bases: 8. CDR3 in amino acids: CASRTGQGAGNGYTF. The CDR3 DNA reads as TGTGCCAGCAGGACGGGACAGGGGGCAGGAAATGGCTACACCTTC.

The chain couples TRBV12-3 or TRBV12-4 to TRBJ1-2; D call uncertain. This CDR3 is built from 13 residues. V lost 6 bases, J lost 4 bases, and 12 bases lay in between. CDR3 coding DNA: TGTGCCAGCAGGTCCACCGTCCCCTATGGCTACACCTTC. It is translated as CASRSTVPYGYTF.

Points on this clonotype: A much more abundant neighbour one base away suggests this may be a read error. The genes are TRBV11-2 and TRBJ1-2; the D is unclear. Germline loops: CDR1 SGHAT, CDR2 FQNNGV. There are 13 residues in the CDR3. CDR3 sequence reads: CVSSLKVHYGYTF. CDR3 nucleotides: TGTGTCAGCAGCTTAAAGGTCCACTATGGCTACACCTTC.

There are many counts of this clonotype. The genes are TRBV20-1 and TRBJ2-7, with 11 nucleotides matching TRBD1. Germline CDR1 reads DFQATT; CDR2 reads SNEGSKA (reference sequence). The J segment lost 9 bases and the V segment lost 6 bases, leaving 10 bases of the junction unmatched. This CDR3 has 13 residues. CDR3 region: CSALPDRGQRQYF. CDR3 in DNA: TGCAGTGCACTCCCGGACAGGGGGCAGCGGCAGTACTTC.

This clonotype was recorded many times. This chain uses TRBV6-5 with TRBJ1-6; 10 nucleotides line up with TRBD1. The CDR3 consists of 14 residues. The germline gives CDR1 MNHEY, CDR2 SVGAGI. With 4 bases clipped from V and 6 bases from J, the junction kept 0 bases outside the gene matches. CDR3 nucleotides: TGTGCCAGCAGTTGGGACAGGGGTAATTCACCCCTCCACTTT. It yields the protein CASSWDRGNSPLHF.

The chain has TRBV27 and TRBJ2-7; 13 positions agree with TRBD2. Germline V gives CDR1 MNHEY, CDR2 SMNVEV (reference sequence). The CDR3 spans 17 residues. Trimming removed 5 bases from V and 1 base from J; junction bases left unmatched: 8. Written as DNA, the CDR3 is TGTGCCAGCAGTGTACTAGCGGGAGGGCCTGGTTCCTACGAGCAGTACTTC. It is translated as CASSVLAGGPGSYEQYF.

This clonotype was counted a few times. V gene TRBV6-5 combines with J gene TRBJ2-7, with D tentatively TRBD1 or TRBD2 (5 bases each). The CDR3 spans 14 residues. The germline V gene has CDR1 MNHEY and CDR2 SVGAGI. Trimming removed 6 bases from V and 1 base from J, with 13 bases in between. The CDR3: CASSYRDGSYEQYF. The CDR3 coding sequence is TGTGCCAGCAGCTACCGGGACGGGTCCTACGAGCAGTACTTC.

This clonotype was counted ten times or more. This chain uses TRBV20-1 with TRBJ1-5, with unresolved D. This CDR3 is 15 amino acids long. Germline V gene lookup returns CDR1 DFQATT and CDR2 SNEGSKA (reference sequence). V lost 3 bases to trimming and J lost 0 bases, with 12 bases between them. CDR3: CSASMSANSNQPQHF. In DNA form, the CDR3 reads TGCAGTGCTAGTATGTCGGCAAATAGCAATCAGCCCCAGCATTTT.

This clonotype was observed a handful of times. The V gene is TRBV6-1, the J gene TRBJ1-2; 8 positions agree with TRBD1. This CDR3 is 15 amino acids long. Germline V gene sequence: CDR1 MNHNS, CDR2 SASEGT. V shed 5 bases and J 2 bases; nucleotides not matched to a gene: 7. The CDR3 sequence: CASSPQGAGNYGYTF. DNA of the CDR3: TGTGCCAGCAGTCCGCAGGGGGCCGGGAACTATGGCTACACCTTC.

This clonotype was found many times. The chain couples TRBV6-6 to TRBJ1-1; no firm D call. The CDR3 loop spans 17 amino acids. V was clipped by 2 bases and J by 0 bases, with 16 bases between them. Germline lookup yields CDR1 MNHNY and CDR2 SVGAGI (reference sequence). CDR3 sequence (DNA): TGTGCCAGCAGTTACACTGTAAATCTGGGCATGAACACTGAAGCTTTCTTT. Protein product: CASSYTVNLGMNTEAFF.

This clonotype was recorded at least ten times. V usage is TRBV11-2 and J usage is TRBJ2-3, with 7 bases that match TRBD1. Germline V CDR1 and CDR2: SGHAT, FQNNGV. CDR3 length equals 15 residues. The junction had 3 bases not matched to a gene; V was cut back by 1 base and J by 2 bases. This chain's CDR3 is CASSLGGTDTDTQYF. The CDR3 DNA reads TGTGCCAGCAGCTTAGGTGGGACAGACACAGATACGCAGTATTTT. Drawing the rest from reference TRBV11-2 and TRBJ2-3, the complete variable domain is EAGVAQSPRYKIIEKRQSVAFWCNPISGHATLYWYQQILGQGPKLLIQFQNNGVVDDSQLPKDRFSAERLKGVDSTLKIQPAKLEDSAVYLCASSLGGTDTDTQYFGPGTRLTVL.

The CDR3 reads CASSQELRGTYEQYF. In DNA form, the CDR3 reads TGCGCCAGCAGCCAAGAACTCAGGGGCACCTACGAGCAGTACTTC. The chain joins TRBV4-1 to TRBJ2-7; perhaps TRBD1 as D (6 bases). The CDR3 has 15 amino acids. The germline V gene encodes CDR1 MGHRA and CDR2 YSYEKL. Trimming stripped 0 bases from V and 2 bases from J, with 11 bases between.

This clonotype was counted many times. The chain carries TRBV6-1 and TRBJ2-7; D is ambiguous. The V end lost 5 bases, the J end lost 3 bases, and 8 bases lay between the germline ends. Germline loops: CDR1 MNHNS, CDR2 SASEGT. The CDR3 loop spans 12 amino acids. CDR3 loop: CASSPSFYEQYF. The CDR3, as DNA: TGTGCCAGCAGTCCTTCCTTCTACGAGCAGTACTTC.

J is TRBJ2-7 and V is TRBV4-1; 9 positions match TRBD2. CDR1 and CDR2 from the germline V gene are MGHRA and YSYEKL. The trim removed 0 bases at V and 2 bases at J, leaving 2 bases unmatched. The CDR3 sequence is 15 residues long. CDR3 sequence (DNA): TGCGCCAGCAGCCAAGAAGTAGCGGGGGCCTACGAGCAGTACTTC. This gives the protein CASSQEVAGAYEQYF.

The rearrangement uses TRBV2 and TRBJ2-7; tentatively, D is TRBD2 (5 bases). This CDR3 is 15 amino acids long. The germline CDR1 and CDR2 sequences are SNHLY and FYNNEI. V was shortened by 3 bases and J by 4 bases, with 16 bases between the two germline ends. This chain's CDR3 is CASSDTRLPVYEQYF. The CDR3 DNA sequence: TGTGCCAGCAGTGACACGAGACTACCCGTTTACGAGCAGTACTTC.

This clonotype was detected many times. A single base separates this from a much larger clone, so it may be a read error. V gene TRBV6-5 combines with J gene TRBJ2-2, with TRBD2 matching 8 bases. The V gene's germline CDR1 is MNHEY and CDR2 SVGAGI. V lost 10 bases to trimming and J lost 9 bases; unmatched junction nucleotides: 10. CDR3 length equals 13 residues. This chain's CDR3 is CAIGPGLARELFF. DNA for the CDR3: TGTGCCATCGGACCAGGACTAGCCCGGGAGCTGTTTTTT.

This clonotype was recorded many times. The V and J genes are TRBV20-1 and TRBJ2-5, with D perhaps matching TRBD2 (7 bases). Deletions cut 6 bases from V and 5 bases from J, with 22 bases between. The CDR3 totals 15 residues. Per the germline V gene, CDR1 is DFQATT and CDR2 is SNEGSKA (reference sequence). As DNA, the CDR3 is TGCAGTGCCCCTGGAGGGGGGAGGGCCGGGGAGACCCAGTACTTC. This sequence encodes CSAPGGGRAGETQYF.